This T cell receptor beta chain originates from a study of tumor-infiltrating lymphocytes in primary liver carcinoma. On the study more broadly: There were tumors of stage T1-T3 N0M0, each 4.2 to 10 cm across.

Trimming cost V 1 base and J 0 bases; bases outside gene matches: 10. The CDR3 consists of 17 residues. CDR1 and CDR2 from the germline V gene are GTSNPN and SVGIG (reference sequence). Notes on the study in general: Blood fell significantly below tumors in its top-250-clone fraction (p = 0.039). Tumor region pairs showed greater overlap than either tumor-adjacent or tumor-blood pairs did.

The input was approximately 500 ng total RNA; TCR beta cDNA was made from it with a constant-region primer. Employing slightly modified ARM-PCR, three nested multiplex PCR rounds were run, and these gave rise to the TCR beta libraries. Primers for the first two PCR rounds were TRBV1-TRBV30 forward primers and a C-beta reverse primer (approximately 9 cycles per round). Each CDR3 protein is one row after TCRdb ran MiXCR on the multiplex PCR reads. Here the sample spans 250,000 to 400,000 distinct CDR3 sequences, 65% being singletons. In addition to blood RNA drawn from unsorted whole blood, germline DNA was extracted. To note about this clonotype: Its specificity is not known.

This chain joins TRBV30 and TRBJ2-7, with TRBD1 matching over 9 bases. The origin of this receptor is a man between 40 and 49 years old with primary liver carcinoma and hepatitis B virus infection. The sample comprised peripheral blood. In DNA form, the CDR3 reads TGTGCCTGGAGTGAAGGAGCCGGGACAGGGATCTCCTACGAGCAGTACTTC. Its protein product is CAWSEGAGTGISYEQYF.